One sample yielded the 14 T cell receptor beta chains listed below, sequenced in a study of T cells in localized non-small cell lung cancer. TCRdb keeps only in-frame clones here, not all; method: immunoSEQ multiplex PCR. The sample includes around 29,000 clones, 92% of them seen just once. Specimen: peripheral blood mononuclear cells, collected before any cancer treatment. The receptors originated from a woman aged 35 to 70 with stage III lung adenocarcinoma.

V gene TRBV11-2 combines with J gene TRBJ2-1, with 12 bases fitting TRBD2. The length of the CDR3 is 15 residues. CDR1 and CDR2 from the germline V gene are SGHAT and FQNNGV. Germline trimming cut 5 bases from V and 4 bases from J; bases unmatched to any gene: 3. The CDR3 sequence is CASSPGLAGYNEQFF. The CDR3 region has the DNA TGTGCCAGCAGCCCTGGACTAGCGGGGTACAATGAGCAGTTCTTC.

V and J are TRBV19 and TRBJ2-2; 10 bases align to TRBD1. CDR1 is LNHDA and CDR2 is SQIVND in the germline V gene (reference sequence). This CDR3 contains 15 residues. V lost 1 base and J lost 7; bases outside the gene matches: 3. CDR3 sequence reads: CASSIGGQGIGELFF. DNA for the CDR3: TGTGCCAGTAGTATAGGGGGACAGGGGATCGGGGAGCTGTTTTTT.

This rearrangement joins TRBV9 to TRBJ1-3; the match to TRBD1 covers 7 bases. The germline V gene has CDR1 SGDLS and CDR2 YYNGEE. V shed 0 bases, J shed 4 bases, and the junction held 4 bases outside the gene matches. The CDR3 loop spans 15 amino acids. The CDR3 DNA follows: TGTGCCAGCAGCGTAGGGGACAGTGACGGAAACACCATATATTTT. The encoded protein is CASSVGDSDGNTIYF.

V and J are TRBV9 and TRBJ2-5; the match to TRBD2 covers 8 bases. Per germline, CDR1 SGDLS and CDR2 YYNGEE. With 6 bases clipped from V and 5 bases from J, the junction kept 12 bases outside the gene matches. The CDR3 spans 15 residues. The CDR3 DNA reads TGTGCCAGCACTCCGGGCGGGGGGTCCACGGAGACCCAGTACTTC. Translation: CASTPGGGSTETQYF.

This chain links TRBV5-1 with TRBJ1-2; no clear D gene. Trimming shortened V by 1 base and J by 4 bases, and 14 bases separated the two germline ends. The CDR3 loop spans 15 amino acids. The germline gives CDR1 SGHRS, CDR2 YFSETQ. The CDR3 DNA is TGCGCCAGCAGCTTGCAGGAGGGATTGGCCTATGGCTACACCTTC. Amino acid sequence: CASSLQEGLAYGYTF.

This clone was observed once. The V and J genes are TRBV4-1 and TRBJ1-1; unclear D gene. From germline, CDR1 is MGHRA and CDR2 YSYEKL. This CDR3 has 15 amino acids. V was shortened by 1 base and J by 5 bases, with 14 bases between the two germline ends. CDR3 region: CASSQAYRGRTEAFF. DNA for the CDR3: TGCGCCAGCAGCCAAGCCTATAGAGGGAGGACTGAAGCTTTCTTT.

The chain couples TRBV7-2 to TRBJ2-3; perhaps TRBD2 as D (7 bases). V was pared by 1 base and J by 8 bases, with 19 bases between. The CDR3 consists of 16 residues. CDR1 and CDR2 from the germline V gene are SGHTA and FQGNSA. The CDR3, as DNA: TGTGCCAGCAGCTTAGAGGGCCTAGCGGCCAGGGGTACGCAGTATTTT. Encoded protein: CASSLEGLAARGTQYF.

The rearrangement joins TRBV6-1 to TRBJ1-3; no definite D call. V was shortened by 4 bases and J by 9 bases, with 19 bases between the two germline ends. The CDR3 is 15 amino acids. Germline CDR1 MNHNS, CDR2 SASEGT. The chain's CDR3 is CASSADTTADGTIYF. The CDR3 DNA sequence: TGTGCCAGCAGTGCGGATACCACAGCGGACGGCACCATATATTTT.

This rearrangement joins TRBV19 to TRBJ1-3; TRBD1 agrees at 10 bases. Germline loops: CDR1 LNHDA, CDR2 SQIVND (reference sequence). J gave up 4 bases and V 3 bases, and 3 bases lay outside the gene matches. This CDR3 region has 15 residues. The CDR3 sequence: CASSIGTGVGNTIYF. The CDR3 DNA reads TGTGCCAGTAGTATTGGGACAGGGGTCGGAAACACCATATATTTT.

V usage is TRBV4-1 and J usage is TRBJ2-3, with D maybe TRBD2 (5 bases). This CDR3 spans 15 amino acids. V was shortened by 1 base and J by 0 bases, with 8 bases between the two germline ends. CDR1 MGHRA and CDR2 YSYEKL come from the germline V gene. The CDR3 sequence: CASSQVGGSTDTQYF. CDR3 coding DNA: TGCGCCAGCAGCCAAGTGGGCGGGAGCACAGATACGCAGTATTTT.

The gene calls are TRBV19 and TRBJ1-1; tentatively, D is TRBD1 (5 bases). Germline V gene data show CDR1 as LNHDA and CDR2 as SQIVND (reference sequence). The CDR3 loop spans 15 amino acids. Trimming cost V 5 bases and J 1 base, with 14 bases left between them. The CDR3 DNA follows: TGTGCCAGTAGTTGGGCAGGGAATGCGAACACTGAAGCTTTCTTT. It translates to CASSWAGNANTEAFF.

V and J are TRBV6-1 and TRBJ1-1; 8 bases align to TRBD1. The CDR3 consists of 14 residues. V lost 4 bases to trimming and J lost 1 base; unmatched junction nucleotides: 2. The germline V gene has CDR1 MNHNS and CDR2 SASEGT. In DNA form, the CDR3 reads TGTGCCAGCAGTGGGACAGGGTGGAACACTGAAGCTTTCTTT. Residues: CASSGTGWNTEAFF.

J is TRBJ2-7 and V is TRBV4-3; 8 nucleotides agree with TRBD2. The ends lost 1 base at V and 5 bases at J; junction bases unmatched: 10. This CDR3 is 16 amino acids long. Germline CDR1 LGHNA, CDR2 YSLEER. The CDR3 sequence: CASSQVSSGRSHEQYF. CDR3 DNA: TGCGCCAGCAGCCAAGTTTCCAGCGGGAGATCCCACGAGCAGTACTTC.

The chain combines TRBV5-4 with TRBJ1-1; 7 nucleotides agree with TRBD1. This CDR3 is 15 amino acids long. The germline V gene has CDR1 SGHNT and CDR2 YYREEE (reference sequence). Unmatched junction bases numbered 11, after V lost 5 bases and J lost 4 bases. This CDR3 is CASSSTGTAFTEAFF. The DNA for the CDR3 is TGTGCCAGCAGTTCCACCGGGACAGCCTTCACTGAAGCTTTCTTT.